Below, one T cell receptor beta chain is given with its context. What it recognizes is unknown. The sample is drawn from a study of T cell repertoires in cytomegalovirus infection. TCRdb re-called the reads with MiXCR, one entry per CDR3 protein. The sample consists of roughly 920,000 distinct CDR3 sequences, roughly 30% of them appearing once. This receptor was taken from a human donor in good health (CMV status not recorded). Some clones in this sample may be carry-over from other donors' samples. The sample was cultured CD8+ T cells from PBMCs, taken from culture after CMV antigen stimulation.

The CDR3, as DNA: TGCGCCAGCAGTCCAAGCTATTCCCCCACCGATGAGCAGTTCTTC. Amino acid sequence: CASSPSYSPTDEQFF. The chain employs TRBV4-3 and TRBJ2-1; D gene ambiguous. Germline loops: CDR1 LGHNA, CDR2 YSLEER. V lost 6 bases and J lost 8, with 20 bases in between. The length of the CDR3 is 15 residues.